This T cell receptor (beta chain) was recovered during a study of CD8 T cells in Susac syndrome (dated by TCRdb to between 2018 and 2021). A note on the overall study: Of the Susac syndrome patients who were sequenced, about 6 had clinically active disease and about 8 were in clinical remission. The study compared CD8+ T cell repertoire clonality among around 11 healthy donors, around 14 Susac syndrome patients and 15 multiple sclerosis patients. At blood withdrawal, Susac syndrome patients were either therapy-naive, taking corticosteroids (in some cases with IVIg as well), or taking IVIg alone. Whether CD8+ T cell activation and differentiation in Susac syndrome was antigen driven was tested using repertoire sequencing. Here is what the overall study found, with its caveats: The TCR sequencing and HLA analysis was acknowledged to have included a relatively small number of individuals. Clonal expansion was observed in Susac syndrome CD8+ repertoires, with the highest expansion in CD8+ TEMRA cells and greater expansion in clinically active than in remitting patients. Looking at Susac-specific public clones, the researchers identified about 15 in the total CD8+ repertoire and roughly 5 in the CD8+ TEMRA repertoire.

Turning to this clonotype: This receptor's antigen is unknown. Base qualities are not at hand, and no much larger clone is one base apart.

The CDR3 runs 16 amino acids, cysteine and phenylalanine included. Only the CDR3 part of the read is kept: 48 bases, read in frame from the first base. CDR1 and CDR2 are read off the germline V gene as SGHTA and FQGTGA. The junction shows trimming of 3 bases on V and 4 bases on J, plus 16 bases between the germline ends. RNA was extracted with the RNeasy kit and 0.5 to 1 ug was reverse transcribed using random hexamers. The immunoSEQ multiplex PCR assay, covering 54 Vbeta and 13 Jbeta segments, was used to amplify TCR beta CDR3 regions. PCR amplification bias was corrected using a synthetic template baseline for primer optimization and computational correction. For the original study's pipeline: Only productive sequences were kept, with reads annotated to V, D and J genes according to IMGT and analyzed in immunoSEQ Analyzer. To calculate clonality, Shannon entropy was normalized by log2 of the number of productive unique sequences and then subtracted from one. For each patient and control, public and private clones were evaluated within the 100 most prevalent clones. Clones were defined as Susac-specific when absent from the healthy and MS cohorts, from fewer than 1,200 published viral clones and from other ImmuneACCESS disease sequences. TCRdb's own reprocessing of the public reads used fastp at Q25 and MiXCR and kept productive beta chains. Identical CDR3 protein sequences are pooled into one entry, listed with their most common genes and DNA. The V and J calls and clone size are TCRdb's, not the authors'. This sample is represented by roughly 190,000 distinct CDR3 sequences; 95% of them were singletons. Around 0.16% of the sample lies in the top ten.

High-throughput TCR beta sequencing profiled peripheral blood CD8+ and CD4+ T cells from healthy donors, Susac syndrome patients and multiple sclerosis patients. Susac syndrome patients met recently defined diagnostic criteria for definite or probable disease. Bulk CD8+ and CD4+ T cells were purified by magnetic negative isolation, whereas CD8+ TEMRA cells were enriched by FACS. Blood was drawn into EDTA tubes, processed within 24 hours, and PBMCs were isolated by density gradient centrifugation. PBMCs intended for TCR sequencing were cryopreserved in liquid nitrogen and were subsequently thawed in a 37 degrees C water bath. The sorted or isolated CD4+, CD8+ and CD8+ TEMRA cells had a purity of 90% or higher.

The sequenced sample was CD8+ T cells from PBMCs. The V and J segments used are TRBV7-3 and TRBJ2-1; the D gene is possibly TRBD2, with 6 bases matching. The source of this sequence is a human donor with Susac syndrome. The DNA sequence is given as TGTGCCAGCAGCTTTGTGGGGACTCCCCGTTACAATGAGCAGTTCTTC. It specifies CASSFVGTPRYNEQFF.